This T cell receptor (beta chain) was sequenced in a study of CXCR3-negative and CXCR3-positive naive CD8 T cells. A CD45RO-CCR7+CD27+CD95- profile was what naive CD8+ T cells displayed. Comments on this clonotype: Its target is not known.

Broader study findings: The study found comparably high diversity in both naive subsets and much lower diversity in memory CD8+ cells. CXCR3 levels fell partly with cryopreservation; most assays relied on fresh PBMCs.

Through 5' RACE with UMI labels, the TRB cDNA libraries were prepared. Reanalyzing the 5' RACE reads, TCRdb keeps one entry per CDR3 protein, without DNA. This sample's table reports tens of thousands of distinct CDR3 sequences. The material sequenced was naive CXCR3- CD8+ T cells from blood. Subset: CD45RO-CCR7+CD27+CD95- naive CD8+ T cells lacking CXCR3 (TNR3-). This TCR was sampled from a human donor in good health. Some clones in this sample may be carry-over from other donors' samples.

CDR3 protein: CASSFSNRSHEQYF. The rearrangement links TRBV7-9 to TRBJ2-7. This CDR3 is 14 amino acids long. CDR1 and CDR2 (germline): SEHNR, FQNEAQ (reference sequence).